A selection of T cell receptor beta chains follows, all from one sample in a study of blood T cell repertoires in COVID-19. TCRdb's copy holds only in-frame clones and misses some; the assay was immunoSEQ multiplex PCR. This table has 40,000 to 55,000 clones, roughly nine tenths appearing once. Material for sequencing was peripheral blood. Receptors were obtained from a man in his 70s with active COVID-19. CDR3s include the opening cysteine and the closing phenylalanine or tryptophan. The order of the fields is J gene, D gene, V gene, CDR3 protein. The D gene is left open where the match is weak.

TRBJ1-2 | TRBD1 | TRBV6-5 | CASNQDRTDNYGYTF
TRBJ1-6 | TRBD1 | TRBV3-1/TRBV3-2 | CASTDRGMYNSPLHF
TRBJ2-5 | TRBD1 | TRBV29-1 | CSVEGSIGTGIQETQYF
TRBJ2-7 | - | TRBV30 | CAWSVPGQGSSYEQYF
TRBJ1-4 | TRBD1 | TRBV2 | CASRRDRGPEKLFF
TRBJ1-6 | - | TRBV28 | CASSPSDGTNSPLHF
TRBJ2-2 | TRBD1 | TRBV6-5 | CASSQQGANTGELFF
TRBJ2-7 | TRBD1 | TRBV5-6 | CASTWDRDEQYF
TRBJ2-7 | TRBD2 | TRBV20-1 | CSASPPSGVTYEQYF
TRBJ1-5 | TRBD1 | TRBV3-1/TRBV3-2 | CASSTGTGNQPQHF
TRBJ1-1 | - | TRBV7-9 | CASSLETGVAFF
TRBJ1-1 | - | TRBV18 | CASSPEGGGRTEAFF
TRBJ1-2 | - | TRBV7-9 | CASSLGLIDYGYTF
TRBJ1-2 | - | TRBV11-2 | CASSPRGTINGYTF
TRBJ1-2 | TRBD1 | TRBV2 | CASSESTGVSYGYTF
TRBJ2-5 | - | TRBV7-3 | CASSLTGSQETQYF
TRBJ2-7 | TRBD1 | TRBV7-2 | CASSSRQGAGEQYF
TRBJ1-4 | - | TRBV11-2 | CASSLDRAGANEKLFF
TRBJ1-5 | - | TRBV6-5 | CASSYNEGNQPQHF
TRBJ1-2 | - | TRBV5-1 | CASSSTSGYGYTF
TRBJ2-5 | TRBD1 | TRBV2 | CASSMRQGGETQYF
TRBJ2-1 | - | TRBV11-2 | CASSLWANEQFF
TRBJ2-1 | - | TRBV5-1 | CASSLGTSQGVNEQFF
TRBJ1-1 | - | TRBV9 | CASSVSPTLRNTEAFF
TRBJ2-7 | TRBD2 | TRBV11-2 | CASSLAGGNSYEQYF
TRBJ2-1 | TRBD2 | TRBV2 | CASSEYGSGGANEQFF
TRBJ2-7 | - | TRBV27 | CASSSRGNYEQYF
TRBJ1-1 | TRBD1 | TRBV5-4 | CASSLGTGVYTEAFF
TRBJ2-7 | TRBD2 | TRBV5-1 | CASSSHPGLAGGRSSYEQYF
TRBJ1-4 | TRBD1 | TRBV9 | CASSPRGQDEKLFF
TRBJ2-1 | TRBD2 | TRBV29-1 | CSVELTSGGFWGEQFF
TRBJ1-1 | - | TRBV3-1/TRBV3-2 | CASSQGRREAFF
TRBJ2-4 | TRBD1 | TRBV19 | CASSGQARSKNIQYF
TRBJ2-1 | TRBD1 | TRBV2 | CASTWGTGSYNEQFF
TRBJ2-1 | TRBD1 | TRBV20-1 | CSASDSGGSYNEQFF
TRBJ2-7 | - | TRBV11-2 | CASSLGPLLDEQYF
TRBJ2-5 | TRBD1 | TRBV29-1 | CSVAPGQGGSETQYF
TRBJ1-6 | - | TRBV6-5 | CASRLTGNNSPLHF
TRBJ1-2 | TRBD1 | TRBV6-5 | CASRGPGQYGYTF
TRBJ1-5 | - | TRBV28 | CASSLTGPQPQHF
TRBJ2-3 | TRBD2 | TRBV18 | CASSPVKAGGPTDTQYF
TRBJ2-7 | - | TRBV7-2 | CASSFASGTYEQYF
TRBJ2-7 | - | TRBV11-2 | CASSFPSGEQYF
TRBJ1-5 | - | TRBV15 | CATSRDRYSNQPQHF
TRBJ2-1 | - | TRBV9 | CASSVGGASWDEQFF
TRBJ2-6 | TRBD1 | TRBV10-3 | CAISESGDRVGANVLTF
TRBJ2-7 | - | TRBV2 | CASSNWRQTEQYF
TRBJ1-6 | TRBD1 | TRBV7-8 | CASSPSRVTGEQSPLHF
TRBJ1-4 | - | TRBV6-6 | CASSRNRDTATNEKLFF
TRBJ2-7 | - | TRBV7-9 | CASSLSPYFYEQYF
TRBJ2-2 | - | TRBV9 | CASRLRDTNTGELFF
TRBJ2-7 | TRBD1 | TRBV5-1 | CASRTGTGSFEQYF
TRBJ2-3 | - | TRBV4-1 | CASSQSLTRGAAATSTDTQYF
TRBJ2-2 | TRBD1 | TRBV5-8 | CASSLVTGARNTGELFF
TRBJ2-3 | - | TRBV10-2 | CASSESIGGRTDTQYF